The clone carrying this T cell receptor (beta chain) was observed at least ten times. Relative to the germline gene, one junction end is altered; a read error may explain this. This record belongs to a study of T cells in Graves' hyperthyroidism and ophthalmopathy. Study-wide background: Peripheral blood was drawn at first diagnosis, prior to all treatment.

A patient was excluded if there was uncontrolled infection, other autoimmune disease, pregnancy or lactation. TCR beta CDR3 sequences were amplified from RNA transcripts. With the HTBI primer set, the TCR CDR3 went through a first round of RT-PCR. From the multiplex PCR reads, TCRdb called clonotypes with MiXCR, one entry per CDR3 protein. This sample yields almost 350,000 distinct CDR3 sequences, of which roughly 20% are seen a single time; roughly 15% belongs to the top ten. The CDR3 runs to 12 residues. The V gene is TRBV12-3 or TRBV12-4, the J gene TRBJ1-2; D remains ambiguous. The source material was blood. The receptor comes from a woman aged 40 to 49 with Graves' ophthalmopathy. The DNA of the CDR3 is TGTGCCAGCAGCCGGACGACGAAAGACGTTTTCTTC. This codes for CASSRTTKDVFF.